This T cell receptor (beta chain) was sequenced during a study of control samples from healthy donors and cancer patients. Per germline, CDR1 SGHVS and CDR2 FQNEAQ. This CDR3 comprises 14 residues. V lost 4 bases and J lost 6, with 14 bases in between. Profiled with immunoSEQ multiplex PCR; TCRdb holds only in-frame clones, not every one. The repertoire holds roughly 26,000 clones, with 75% to 85% as singletons. The genes are TRBV7-8 and TRBJ2-3, with D possibly TRBD1 on 6 matching bases. The sequence derives from a woman aged 55-69 years with head and neck cancer. Sample: PBMCs. The CDR3: CASSSGIRGDTQYF. The CDR3 coding sequence is TGTGCCAGCAGCTCGGGGATTAGGGGGGATACGCAGTATTTT.